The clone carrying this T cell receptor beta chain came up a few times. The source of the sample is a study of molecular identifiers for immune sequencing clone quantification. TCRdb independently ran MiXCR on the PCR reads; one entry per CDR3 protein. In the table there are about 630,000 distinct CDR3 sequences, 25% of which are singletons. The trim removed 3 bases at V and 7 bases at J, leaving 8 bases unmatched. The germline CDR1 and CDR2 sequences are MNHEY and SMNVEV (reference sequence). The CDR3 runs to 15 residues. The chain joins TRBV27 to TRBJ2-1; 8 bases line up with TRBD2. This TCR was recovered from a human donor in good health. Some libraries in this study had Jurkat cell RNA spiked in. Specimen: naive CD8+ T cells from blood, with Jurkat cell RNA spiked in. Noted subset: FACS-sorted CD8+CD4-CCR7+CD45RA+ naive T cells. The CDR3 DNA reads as TGTGCCAGCAGTTTGAGCGGGGGCCCCCGGAATGAGCAGTTCTTC. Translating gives CASSLSGGPRNEQFF.